The clone carrying this T cell receptor (beta chain) was recorded a few times. This entry comes from a study of cytomegalovirus exposure and HLA in healthy donors. V lost 6 bases to trimming and J lost 7 bases, with 19 bases between them. CDR1 and CDR2 (germline): MNHEY, SMNVEV (reference sequence). The CDR3 sequence is 15 residues long. Researchers ran the PCR with 60 Vbeta and 13 Jbeta primers. TCRdb's copy holds only in-frame clones and misses some; the assay was immunoSEQ multiplex PCR. Of approximately 190,000 clones in the sample, around 64% were seen once. The chain joins TRBV27 to TRBJ2-1; TRBD2 might be the D (7 bases). The sequenced material came from PBMCs. This receptor was identified in a man between 40 and 49 years old in good health and CMV-seropositive. The CDR3 sequence: CASRASGGRLNEQFF. For the CDR3, the DNA is TGTGCCAGCAGGGCCTCCGGGGGGCGGCTTAATGAGCAGTTCTTC.